This TCR beta chain was found in a study of blood T cells in healthy people across ages. Study outcomes and limitations: Both higher diversity and more naive CD4+ cells marked long-lived donors when set against aged donors.

Each donor had about 9.6 milliliters of peripheral blood drawn. Per-sample yields of isolated PBMCs were at least 6 million. Remarks on this clonotype: Its antigen remains unknown.

V was clipped by 8 bases and J by 4 bases, with 15 bases between them. The CDR3 length is 13 residues. Per germline, CDR1 MDHEN and CDR2 SYDVKM. A sample-barcoded 5' primer and a J-beta primer mix were used in a second PCR of roughly 6 to 11 cycles. One entry per CDR3 protein, called by TCRdb with MiXCR from the 5' RACE reads. The sample has 850,000 to 1,100,000 distinct CDR3 sequences, 30% to 40% seen once. The sequencing sample was made of blood. The TCR was taken from a man aged 18 to 30 in good health. The V call is TRBV28, the J call TRBJ2-7; D is ambiguous. CDR3 residues: CASSFNPEYEQYF. The DNA for the CDR3 is TGTGCCAGCTCGTTTAATCCTGAATACGAGCAGTACTTC.